This T cell receptor (beta chain) was sequenced for a study of cytomegalovirus exposure and HLA in healthy donors. Concerning this clone: The antigen is not known.

Regarding the study as a whole: The dataset shows that most TCR sequences were rare, while some public TCRs occurred in many donors. Cytomegalovirus-associated status was assigned to about 150 TCR beta chains.

Germline-derived CDR1 and CDR2 are SGHDN and FVKESK. Between the trimmed V and J ends, which lost 2 bases and 5 bases, there was a span of 8 bases. This CDR3 has 13 amino acids. Generated by immunoSEQ multiplex PCR, the TCRdb table keeps only in-frame clones and is missing some. This sample has a few hundred thousand clones; 65% to 90% occur once, and the top ten carry roughly 1%. The rearrangement links TRBV14 to TRBJ2-3; D ambiguous. The clonotype was recovered from a woman aged 18-29 years in good health and CMV-seronegative. The sequencing input was PBMCs. In DNA, the CDR3 is TGTGCCAGCAGCCAACAGGAAGGAGATACGCAGTATTTT. Its protein is CASSQQEGDTQYF.